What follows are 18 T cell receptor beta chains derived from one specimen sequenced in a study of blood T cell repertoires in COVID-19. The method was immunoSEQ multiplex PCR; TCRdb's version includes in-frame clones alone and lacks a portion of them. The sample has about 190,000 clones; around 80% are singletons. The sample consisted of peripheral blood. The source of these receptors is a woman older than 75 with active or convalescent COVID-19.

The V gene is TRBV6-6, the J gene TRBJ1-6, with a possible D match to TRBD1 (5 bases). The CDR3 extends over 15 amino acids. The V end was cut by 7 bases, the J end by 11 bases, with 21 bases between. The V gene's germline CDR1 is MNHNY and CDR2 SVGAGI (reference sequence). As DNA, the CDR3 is TGTGCCAGCACTCCCTTGTATCAGGGTTCGGCACCCCTCCACTTT. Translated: CASTPLYQGSAPLHF.

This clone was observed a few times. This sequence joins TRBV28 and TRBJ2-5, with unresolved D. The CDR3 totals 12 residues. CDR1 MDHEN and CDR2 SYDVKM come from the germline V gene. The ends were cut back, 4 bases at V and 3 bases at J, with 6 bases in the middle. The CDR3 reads CASSSVKETQYF. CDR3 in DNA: TGTGCCAGCAGTTCTGTTAAAGAGACCCAGTACTTC.

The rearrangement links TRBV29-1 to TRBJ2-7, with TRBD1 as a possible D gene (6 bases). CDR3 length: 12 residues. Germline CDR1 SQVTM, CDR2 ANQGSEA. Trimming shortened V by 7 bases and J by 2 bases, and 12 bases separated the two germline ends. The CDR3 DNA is TGCAGCGGTACAGGGTTGACCTACGAGCAGTACTTC. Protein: CSGTGLTYEQYF.

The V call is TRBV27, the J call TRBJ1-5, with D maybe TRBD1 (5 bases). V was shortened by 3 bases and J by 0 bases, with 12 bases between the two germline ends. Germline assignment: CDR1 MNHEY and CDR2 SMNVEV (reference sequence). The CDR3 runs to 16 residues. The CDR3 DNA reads TGTGCCAGCAGTTTGGGGGGACCCTATAGCAATCAGCCCCAGCATTTT. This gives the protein CASSLGGPYSNQPQHF.

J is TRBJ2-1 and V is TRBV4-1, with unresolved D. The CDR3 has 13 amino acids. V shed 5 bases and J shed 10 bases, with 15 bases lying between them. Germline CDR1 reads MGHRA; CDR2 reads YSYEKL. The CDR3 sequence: CASSIQSFGEQFF. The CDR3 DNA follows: TGCGCCAGCAGCATTCAAAGTTTCGGGGAGCAGTTCTTC.

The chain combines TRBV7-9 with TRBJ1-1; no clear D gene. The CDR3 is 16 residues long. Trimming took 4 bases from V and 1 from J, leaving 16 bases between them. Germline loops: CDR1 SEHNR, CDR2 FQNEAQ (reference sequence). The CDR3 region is CASSSSGLGPNTEAFF. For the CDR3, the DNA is TGTGCCAGCAGCTCTTCGGGTTTAGGCCCGAACACTGAAGCTTTCTTT.

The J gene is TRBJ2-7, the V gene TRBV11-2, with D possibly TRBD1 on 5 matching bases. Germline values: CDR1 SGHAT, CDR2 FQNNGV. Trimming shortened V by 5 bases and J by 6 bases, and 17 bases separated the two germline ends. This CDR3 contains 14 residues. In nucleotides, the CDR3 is TGTGCCAGCAGCCTATACCGACAGTCTAGCGAGCAGTACTTC. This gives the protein CASSLYRQSSEQYF.

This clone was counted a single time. CDR3 nucleotides: TGTGCCAGCAGCGAATTACGGGGTGGGAGTTCACCCCTCCACTTT. Its protein is CASSELRGGSSPLHF. V gene TRBV28 combines with J gene TRBJ1-6; D call uncertain. This CDR3 contains 15 residues. Deletions cut 6 bases from V and 9 bases from J, with 18 bases between. The germline V gene encodes CDR1 MDHEN and CDR2 SYDVKM.

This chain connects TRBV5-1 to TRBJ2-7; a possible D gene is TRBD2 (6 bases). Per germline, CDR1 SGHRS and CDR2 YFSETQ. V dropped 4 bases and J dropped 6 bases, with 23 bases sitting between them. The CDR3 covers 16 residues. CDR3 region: CASSPRESGLRIEQYF. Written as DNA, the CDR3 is TGCGCCAGCAGCCCTAGAGAATCGGGACTCAGAATCGAGCAGTACTTC.

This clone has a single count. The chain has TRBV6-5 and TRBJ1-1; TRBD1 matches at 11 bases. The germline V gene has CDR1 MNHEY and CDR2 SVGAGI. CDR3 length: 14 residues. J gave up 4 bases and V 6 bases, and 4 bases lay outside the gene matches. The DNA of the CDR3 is TGTGCCAGCAGACAGGACAGGGGGCTCACTGAAGCTTTCTTT. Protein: CASRQDRGLTEAFF.

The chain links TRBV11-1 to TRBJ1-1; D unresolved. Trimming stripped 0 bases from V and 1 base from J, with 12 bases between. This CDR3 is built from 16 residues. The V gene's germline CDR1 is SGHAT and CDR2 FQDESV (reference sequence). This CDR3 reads CASSLARVHANTEAFF. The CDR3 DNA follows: TGTGCCAGCAGCTTAGCTCGGGTCCATGCGAACACTGAAGCTTTCTTT.

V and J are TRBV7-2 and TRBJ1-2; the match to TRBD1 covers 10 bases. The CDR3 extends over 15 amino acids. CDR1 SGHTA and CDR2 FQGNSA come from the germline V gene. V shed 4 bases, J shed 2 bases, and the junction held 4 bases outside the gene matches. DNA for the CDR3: TGTGCCAGCAGCTCCGACAGGGGGCGGAACTATGGCTACACCTTC. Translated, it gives CASSSDRGRNYGYTF. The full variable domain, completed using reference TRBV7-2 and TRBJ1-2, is GAGVSQSPSNKVTEKGKDVELRCDPISGHTALYWYRQSLGQGLEFLIYFQGNSAPDKSGLPSDRFSAERTGGSVSTLTIQRTQQEDSAVYLCASSSDRGRNYGYTFGSGTRLTVV.

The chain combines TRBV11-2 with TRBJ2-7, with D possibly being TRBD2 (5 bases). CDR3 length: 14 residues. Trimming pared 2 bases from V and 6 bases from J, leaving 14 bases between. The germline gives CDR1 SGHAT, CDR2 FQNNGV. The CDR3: CASSLTRVGGEQYF. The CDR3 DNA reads TGTGCCAGCAGCTTAACGAGGGTAGGAGGCGAGCAGTACTTC.

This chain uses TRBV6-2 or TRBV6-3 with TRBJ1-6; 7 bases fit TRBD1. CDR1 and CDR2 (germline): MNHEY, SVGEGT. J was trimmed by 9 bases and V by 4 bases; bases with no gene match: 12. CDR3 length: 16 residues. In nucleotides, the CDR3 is TGTGCCAGCAGTTCCCCCCGGCCAGGGGGGAGTTCACCCCTCCACTTT. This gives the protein CASSSPRPGGSSPLHF.

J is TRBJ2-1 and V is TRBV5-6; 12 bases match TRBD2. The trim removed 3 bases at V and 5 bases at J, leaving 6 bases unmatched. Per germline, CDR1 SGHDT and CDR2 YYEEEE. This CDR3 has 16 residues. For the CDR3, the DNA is TGTGCCAGCAGCTCTGCGACTAGCGGGAGAAACAATGAGCAGTTCTTC. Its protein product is CASSSATSGRNNEQFF.

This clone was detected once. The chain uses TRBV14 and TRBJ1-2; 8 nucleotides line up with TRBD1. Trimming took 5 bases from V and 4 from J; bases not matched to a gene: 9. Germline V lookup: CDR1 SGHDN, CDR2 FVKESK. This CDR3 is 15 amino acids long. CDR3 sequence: CASSGGMTGAYGYTF. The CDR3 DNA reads TGTGCCAGCAGCGGTGGGATGACAGGGGCCTATGGCTACACCTTC. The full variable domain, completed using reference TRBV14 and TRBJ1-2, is EAGVTQFPSHSVIEKGQTVTLRCDPISGHDNLYWYRRVMGKEIKFLLHFVKESKQDESGMPNNRFLAERTGGTYSTLKVQPAELEDSGVYFCASSGGMTGAYGYTFGSGTRLTVV.

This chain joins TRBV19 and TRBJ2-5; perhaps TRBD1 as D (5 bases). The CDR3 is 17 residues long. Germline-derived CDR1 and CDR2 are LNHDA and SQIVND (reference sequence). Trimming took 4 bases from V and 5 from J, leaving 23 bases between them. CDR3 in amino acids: CASSTKGGGAALETQYF. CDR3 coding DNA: TGTGCCAGTAGTACTAAAGGCGGTGGGGCTGCATTGGAGACCCAGTACTTC. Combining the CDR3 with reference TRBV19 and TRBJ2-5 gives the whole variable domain DGGITQSPKYLFRKEGQNVTLSCEQNLNHDAMYWYRQDPGQGLRLIYYSQIVNDFQKGDIAEGYSVSREKKESFPLTVTSAQKNPTAFYLCASSTKGGGAALETQYFGPGTRLLVL.

The CDR3: CASSLGRADEQYF. The CDR3 nucleotides are TGTGCCAGCAGCTTAGGCAGGGCTGACGAGCAGTACTTC. This chain connects TRBV7-2 to TRBJ2-7, with a possible D match to TRBD1 (5 bases). Between the trimmed V and J ends, which lost 1 base and 5 bases, there was a span of 9 bases. Germline V gene lookup returns CDR1 SGHTA and CDR2 FQGNSA. This CDR3 contains 13 residues.